This T cell receptor (beta chain) was documented in a study of blood T cell repertoires in COVID-19. Germline values: CDR1 SGDLS, CDR2 YYNGEE. Germline trimming cut 3 bases from V and 5 bases from J; bases unmatched to any gene: 9. The CDR3 consists of 15 residues. Sequencing was performed with immunoSEQ multiplex PCR; in TCRdb, only in-frame clones are kept and a portion is missing. Of 90,000 to 150,000 clones in the sample, about four fifths were seen once. This sequence joins TRBV9 and TRBJ2-7; 9 bases agree with TRBD1. Material for sequencing was peripheral blood. The clonotype originates from a human donor in a cohort sampled during active COVID-19. The CDR3 bases are TGTGCCAGCAGCGGCCGGGACAGGGAGTCGGACGAGCAGTACTTC. Its protein is CASSGRDRESDEQYF.